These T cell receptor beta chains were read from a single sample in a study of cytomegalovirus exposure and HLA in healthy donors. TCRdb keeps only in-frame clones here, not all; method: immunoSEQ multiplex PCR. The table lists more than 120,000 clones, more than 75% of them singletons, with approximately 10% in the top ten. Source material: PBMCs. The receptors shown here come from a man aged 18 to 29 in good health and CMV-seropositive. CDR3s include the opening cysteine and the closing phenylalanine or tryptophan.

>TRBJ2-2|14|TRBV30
CAWTRGASTGELFF
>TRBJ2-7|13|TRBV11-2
CASSPPGYLEQYF
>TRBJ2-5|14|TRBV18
CASSPDRGGETQYF
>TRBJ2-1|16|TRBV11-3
CASSSRVAPPYNEQFF
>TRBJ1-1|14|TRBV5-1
CASSWDTGVTEAFF
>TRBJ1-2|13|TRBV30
CAWIRGLSFGYTF
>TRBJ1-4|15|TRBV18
CASSPDRSTNEKLFF
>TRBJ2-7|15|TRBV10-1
CASSEHGRGIYEQYF
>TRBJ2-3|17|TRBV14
CASSQDRFPGWTDTQYF
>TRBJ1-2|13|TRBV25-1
CASSELLRGGHTF
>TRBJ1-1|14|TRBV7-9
CASSSFTGGTEAFF
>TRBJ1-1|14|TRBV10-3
CAISESGQYTEAFF
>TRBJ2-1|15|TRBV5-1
CASSPLAGGHNEQFF
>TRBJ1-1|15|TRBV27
CASSPGDRVNTEAFF
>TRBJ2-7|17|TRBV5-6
CASSLGGWDTLAYEQYF
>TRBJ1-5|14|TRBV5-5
CASSLQGTGQPQHF
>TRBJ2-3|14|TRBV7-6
CASSLDGGTDTQYF
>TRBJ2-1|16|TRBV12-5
CASGLVIGQGGNEQFF
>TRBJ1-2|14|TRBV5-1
CASSLFDDRGPPQF
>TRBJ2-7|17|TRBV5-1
CASSLAPGLAGTYEQYF
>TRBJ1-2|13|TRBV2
CASSGMGRYGYTF
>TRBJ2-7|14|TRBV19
CASSTAGGKVEQYF
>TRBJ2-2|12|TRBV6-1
CASNRVGGELFF
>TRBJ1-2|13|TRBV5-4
CASTTDGGYGYTF
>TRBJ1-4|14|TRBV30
CAWNRQSPNEKLFF
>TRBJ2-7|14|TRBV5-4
CASSSGTGINEQYF
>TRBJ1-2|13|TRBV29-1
CSVGQGASVGYTF
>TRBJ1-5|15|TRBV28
CASSRPGYGNQPQHF
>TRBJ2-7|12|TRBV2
CASSRGQYEQYF
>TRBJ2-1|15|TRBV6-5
CASSSYRGSYNEQFF
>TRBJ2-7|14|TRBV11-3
CASSFPGGFYEQYF
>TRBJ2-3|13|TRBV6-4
CASSVQNTDTQYF
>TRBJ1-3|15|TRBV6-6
CASNPSIDSGNTIYF
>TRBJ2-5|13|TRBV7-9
CASSGPGGETQYF
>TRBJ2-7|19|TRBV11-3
CASSLVRGLAGSAVDEQYF
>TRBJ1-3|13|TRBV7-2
CASSLARGNTIYF
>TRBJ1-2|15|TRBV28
CASMGGSQGAGGYTF
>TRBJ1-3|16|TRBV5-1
CASSSTGGVSGNTIYF
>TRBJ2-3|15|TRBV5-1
CASSPLYRGEDTQYF
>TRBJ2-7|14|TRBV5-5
CASSAPGGLGEQYF
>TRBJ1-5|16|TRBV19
CASSARWGGSNQPQHF
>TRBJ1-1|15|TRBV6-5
CASSFSGTGSTEAFF
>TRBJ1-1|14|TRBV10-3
CAISTIRESTEAFF
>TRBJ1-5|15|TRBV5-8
CASSLTGGSNQPQHF
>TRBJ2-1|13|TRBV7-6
CASSPSAGYEQFF
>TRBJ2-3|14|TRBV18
CASSQQGSIDTQYF
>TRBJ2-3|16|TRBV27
CASSLLVGMGLDTQYF
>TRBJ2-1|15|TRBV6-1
CASSEYEGLANEQFF
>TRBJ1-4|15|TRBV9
CASSYEGATNEKLFF
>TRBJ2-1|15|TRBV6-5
CASSPAPWGGNEQFF
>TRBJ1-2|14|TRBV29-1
CSVEVAGVRYGYTF
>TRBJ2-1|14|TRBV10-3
CAISVLAGSNEQFF
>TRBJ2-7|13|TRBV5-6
CASSLEGGLEQYF